A single sample is the source of the 15 T cell receptor beta chains below, sequenced in a study of OX40 agonist ivuxolimab in advanced cancers. Libraries were prepared by immunoSEQ multiplex PCR; TCRdb keeps only in-frame clonotypes and omits some of them. This repertoire shows some 65,000 clones, about 91% found once; its top ten account for approximately 12%. The sequencing here drew on CD4+ or CD8+ T cells sorted from blood, taken in a trial of the OX40 agonist ivuxolimab. These receptors were obtained from an adult with an advanced solid tumor such as melanoma, head and neck, liver or kidney cancer.

The chain links TRBV29-1 to TRBJ2-1; the D gene is possibly TRBD2 (6 bases). V was cut by 7 bases and J by 1 base, with 11 bases left in between. The germline CDR1 and CDR2 sequences are SQVTM and ANQGSEA. The CDR3 has 13 amino acids. In DNA form, the CDR3 reads TGCAGCGCCGGGACTGTTTCCTACAATGAGCAGTTCTTC. Translated: CSAGTVSYNEQFF.

The genes are TRBV6-1 and TRBJ2-7; D is unresolved. V was trimmed by 3 bases and J by 1 base, leaving 7 bases between them. Germline CDR1 MNHNS, CDR2 SASEGT. The CDR3 runs to 13 residues. CDR3 residues: CASSENLSYEQYF. CDR3 DNA sequence: TGTGCCAGCAGTGAGAATCTTTCCTACGAGCAGTACTTC.

The DNA for the CDR3 is TGTGCCAGCAGTGAAGCTGGCGCCGCCTCCTACAATGAGCAGTTCTTC. Encoded protein: CASSEAGAASYNEQFF. This chain links TRBV6-1 with TRBJ2-1; D is unresolved. The CDR3 contains 16 residues. The V gene's germline CDR1 is MNHNS and CDR2 SASEGT. Trimming left V 0 bases short and J 0 bases short, with 9 bases between.

The rearrangement uses TRBV7-9 and TRBJ2-1; D remains unclear. The CDR3 consists of 15 residues. Per germline, CDR1 SEHNR and CDR2 FQNEAQ (reference sequence). The V end was cut by 1 base, the J end by 0 bases, with 7 bases between. CDR3 DNA sequence: TGTGCCAGCAGCTTAGTCCCGAGCTCCTACAATGAGCAGTTCTTC. Protein: CASSLVPSSYNEQFF.

This rearrangement joins TRBV9 to TRBJ2-7; D may match TRBD1 or TRBD2 (5 bases each). V shed 2 bases and J shed 5 bases, with 17 bases lying between them. Germline CDR1 SGDLS, CDR2 YYNGEE. The CDR3 has 15 residues. CDR3 DNA sequence: TGTGCCAGCAGCGTGGAGAGGGGTACGTTCGACGAGCAGTACTTC. This gives the protein CASSVERGTFDEQYF.

This clone was observed once. The V gene is TRBV6-1, the J gene TRBJ2-3, with D possibly TRBD1 on 5 matching bases. The V end was cut by 3 bases, the J end by 4 bases, with 11 bases between. This CDR3 contains 14 residues. Germline V gene data show CDR1 as MNHNS and CDR2 as SASEGT. This CDR3 is CASSEDTNPDTQYF. The CDR3, as DNA: TGTGCCAGCAGTGAGGACACGAACCCAGATACGCAGTATTTT.

CDR3 residues: CASSGDASYEQYF. CDR3 nucleotide sequence: TGCGCCAGCAGCGGGGACGCAAGCTACGAGCAGTACTTC. The V and J genes are TRBV5-1 and TRBJ2-7, with D tentatively TRBD1 or TRBD2 (5 bases each). V lost 4 bases and J 3 bases, leaving 11 bases between the germline ends. CDR3 length: 13 amino acids. Germline V CDR1 and CDR2: SGHRS, YFSETQ.

This chain links TRBV28 with TRBJ1-2; TRBD1 matches 8 bases. Per the germline V gene, CDR1 is MDHEN and CDR2 is SYDVKM. CDR3 length: 17 amino acids. Trimming cost V 6 bases and J 2 bases; bases outside gene matches: 14. The DNA of the CDR3 is TGTGCCAGCAGGGTCACGACAGGGGTCCTTTTAAACTATGGCTACACCTTC. Amino acids: CASRVTTGVLLNYGYTF.

V gene TRBV7-9 combines with J gene TRBJ2-5; 8 bases match TRBD2. The CDR3 spans 16 residues. The V segment lost 5 bases and the J segment 5 bases; nucleotides outside the gene matches: 13. CDR1 and CDR2 from the germline V gene are SEHNR and FQNEAQ (reference sequence). The CDR3 reads CASSTGPRTSWETQYF. The CDR3 DNA sequence: TGTGCCAGCAGCACGGGGCCCCGGACTAGCTGGGAGACCCAGTACTTC.

The chain is built from TRBV6-1 and TRBJ2-7; D is uncertain. Trimming removed 6 bases from V and 3 bases from J, with 6 bases in between. The CDR3 totals 11 residues. Germline values: CDR1 MNHNS, CDR2 SASEGT. The CDR3 DNA reads TGTGCCAGCAGGGCCATCTACGAGCAGTACTTC. Translation gives CASRAIYEQYF.

This clone was seen a few times. Different DNA sequences within this sample yield the same CDR3. The chain combines TRBV5-1 with TRBJ2-5; no clear D gene. Trimming cost V 1 base and J 2 bases, with 6 bases left between them. CDR1 SGHRS and CDR2 YFSETQ come from the germline V gene. This CDR3 contains 13 residues. CDR3 protein: CASSLPGQETQYF. DNA of the CDR3: TGCGCCAGCAGCTTGCCAGGTCAAGAGACCCAGTACTTC.

This clone is a singleton in its sample. This chain connects TRBV6-5 to TRBJ1-2; D unclear. Germline V gives CDR1 MNHEY, CDR2 SVGAGI. The V gene lost 5 bases and the J gene lost 0 bases, with 13 bases spanning the gap. CDR3 length equals 15 residues. CDR3 sequence: CASSPRHLANYGYTF. The CDR3 DNA is TGTGCCAGCAGTCCGCGACACCTAGCTAACTATGGCTACACCTTC.

CDR3 region: CASSLVASKETQYF. The DNA of the CDR3 is TGTGCCAGCAGCTTAGTGGCTAGCAAGGAGACCCAGTACTTC. V gene TRBV11-2 combines with J gene TRBJ2-5; perhaps TRBD2 as D (5 bases). The V end was cut by 1 base, the J end by 5 bases, with 11 bases between. This CDR3 contains 14 residues. Germline CDR1 and CDR2: SGHAT and FQNNGV.

The chain is built from TRBV19 and TRBJ2-7, with a possible D match to TRBD1 (6 bases). CDR3 length: 13 residues. The germline V gene has CDR1 LNHDA and CDR2 SQIVND (reference sequence). V lost 4 bases, J lost 5 bases, and 12 bases lay in between. The CDR3 sequence: CASSRDKTDEQYF. CDR3 nucleotides: TGTGCCAGTAGTAGGGACAAGACTGACGAGCAGTACTTC.

This clone appeared many times. CDR3 sequence: CASSNAGGADTQYF. In DNA, the CDR3 is TGTGCCAGCAGTAATGCAGGGGGCGCAGATACGCAGTATTTT. The chain employs TRBV6-4 and TRBJ2-3, with TRBD1 matching 8 bases. Germline lookup yields CDR1 MRHNA and CDR2 SNTAGT. V lost 5 bases and J lost 4; bases outside the gene matches: 5. This CDR3 has 14 amino acids.